The T cell receptor beta chain described here comes from a study of blood T cell repertoires in COVID-19. Profiled with immunoSEQ multiplex PCR; TCRdb holds only in-frame clones, not every one. The sample lists almost 400,000 clones; roughly 90% were seen once. In germline, CDR1 is LGHNA, CDR2 YSLEER. This CDR3 spans 14 amino acids. V lost 1 base and J lost 7; bases outside the gene matches: 1. V is TRBV4-3 and J is TRBJ1-4, with 9 bases matching TRBD1. The TCR comes from a woman aged 30 to 39 who had recovered from COVID-19. The specimen was PBMCs or T cells enriched from blood (not recorded which). The DNA for the CDR3 is TGCGCCAGCAGCCAAGCGGACAGGGGTGAAAAACTGTTTTTT. It yields the protein CASSQADRGEKLFF.